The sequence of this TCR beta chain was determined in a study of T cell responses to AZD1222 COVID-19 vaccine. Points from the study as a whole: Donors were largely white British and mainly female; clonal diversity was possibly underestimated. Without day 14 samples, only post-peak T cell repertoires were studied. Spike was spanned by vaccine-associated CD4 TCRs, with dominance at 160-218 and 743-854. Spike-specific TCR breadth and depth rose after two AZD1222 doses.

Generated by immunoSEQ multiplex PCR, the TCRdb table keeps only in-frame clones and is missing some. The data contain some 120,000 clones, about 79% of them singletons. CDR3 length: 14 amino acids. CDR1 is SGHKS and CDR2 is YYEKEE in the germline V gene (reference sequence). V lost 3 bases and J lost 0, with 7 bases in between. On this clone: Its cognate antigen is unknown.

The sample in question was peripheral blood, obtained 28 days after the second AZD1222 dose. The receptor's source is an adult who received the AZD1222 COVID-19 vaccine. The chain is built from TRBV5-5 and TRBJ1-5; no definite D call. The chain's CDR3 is CASSYILSNQPQHF. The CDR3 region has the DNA TGTGCCAGCAGCTATATACTTAGCAATCAGCCCCAGCATTTT. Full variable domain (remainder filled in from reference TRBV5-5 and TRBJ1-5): DAGVTQSPTHLIKTRGQQVTLRCSPISGHKSVSWYQQVLGQGPQFIFQYYEKEERGRGNFPDRFSARQFPNYSSELNVNALLLGDSALYLCASSYILSNQPQHFGDGTRLSIL.